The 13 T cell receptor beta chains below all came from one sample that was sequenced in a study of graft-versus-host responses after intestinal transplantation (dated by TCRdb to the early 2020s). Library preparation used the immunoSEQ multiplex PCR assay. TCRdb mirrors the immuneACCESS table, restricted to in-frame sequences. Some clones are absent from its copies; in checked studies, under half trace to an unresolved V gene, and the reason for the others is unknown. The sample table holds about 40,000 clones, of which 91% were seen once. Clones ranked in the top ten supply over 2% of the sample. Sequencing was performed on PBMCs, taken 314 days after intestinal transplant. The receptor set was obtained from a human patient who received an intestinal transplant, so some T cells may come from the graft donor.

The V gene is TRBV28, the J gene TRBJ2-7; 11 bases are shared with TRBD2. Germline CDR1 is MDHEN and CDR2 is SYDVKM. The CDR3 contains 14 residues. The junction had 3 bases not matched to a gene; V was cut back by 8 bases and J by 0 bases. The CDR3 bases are TGTGCCAGCCAACTAGCGGGAGACTCCTACGAGCAGTACTTC. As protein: CASQLAGDSYEQYF.

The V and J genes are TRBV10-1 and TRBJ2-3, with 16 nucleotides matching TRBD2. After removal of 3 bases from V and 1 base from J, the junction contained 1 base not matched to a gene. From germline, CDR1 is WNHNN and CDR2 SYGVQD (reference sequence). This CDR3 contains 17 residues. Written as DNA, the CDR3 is TGCGCCAGCAGTGAAGGGACTAGCGGGGGGGGCACAGATACGCAGTATTTT. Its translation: CASSEGTSGGGTDTQYF.

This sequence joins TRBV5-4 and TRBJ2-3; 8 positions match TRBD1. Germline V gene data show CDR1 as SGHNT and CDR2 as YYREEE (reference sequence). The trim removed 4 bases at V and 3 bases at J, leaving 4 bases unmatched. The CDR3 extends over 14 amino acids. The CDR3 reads CASSRDRTTDTQYF. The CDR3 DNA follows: TGTGCCAGCAGCCGGGACAGGACGACAGATACGCAGTATTTT.

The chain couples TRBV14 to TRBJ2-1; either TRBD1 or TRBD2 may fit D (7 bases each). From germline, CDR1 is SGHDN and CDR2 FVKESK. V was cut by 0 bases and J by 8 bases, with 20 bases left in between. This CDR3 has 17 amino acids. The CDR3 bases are TGTGCCAGCAGCCAAGATTTCGTTGAGGGAGGGGGCGATGAGCAGTTCTTC. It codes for CASSQDFVEGGGDEQFF.

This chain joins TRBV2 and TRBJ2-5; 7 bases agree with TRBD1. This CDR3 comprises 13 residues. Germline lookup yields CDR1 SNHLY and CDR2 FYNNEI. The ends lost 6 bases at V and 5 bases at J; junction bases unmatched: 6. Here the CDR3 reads CASRGGLRETQYF. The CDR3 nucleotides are TGTGCCAGCAGAGGGGGCTTGAGGGAGACCCAGTACTTC. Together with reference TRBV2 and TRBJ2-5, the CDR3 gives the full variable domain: EPEVTQTPSHQVTQMGQEVILRCVPISNHLYFYWYRQILGQKVEFLVSFYNNEISEKSEIFDDQFSVERPDGSNFTLKIRSTKLEDSAMYFCASRGGLRETQYFGPGTRLLVL.

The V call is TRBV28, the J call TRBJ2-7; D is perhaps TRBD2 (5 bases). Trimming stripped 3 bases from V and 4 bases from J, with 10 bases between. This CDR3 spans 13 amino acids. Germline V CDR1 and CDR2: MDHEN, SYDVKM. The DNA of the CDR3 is TGTGCCAGCAGTTTCGGCGGGCCTTACGAGCAGTACTTC. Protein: CASSFGGPYEQYF.

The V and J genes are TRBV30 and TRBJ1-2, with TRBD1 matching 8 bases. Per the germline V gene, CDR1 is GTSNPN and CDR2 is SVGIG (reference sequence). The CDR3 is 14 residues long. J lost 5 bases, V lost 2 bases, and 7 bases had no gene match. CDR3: CAWSPAGGPYGYTF. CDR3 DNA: TGTGCCTGGAGTCCCGCAGGGGGCCCTTATGGCTACACCTTC.

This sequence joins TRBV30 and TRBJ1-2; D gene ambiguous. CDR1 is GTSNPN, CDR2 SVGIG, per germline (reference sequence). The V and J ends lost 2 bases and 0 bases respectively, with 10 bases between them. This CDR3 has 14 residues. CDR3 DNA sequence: TGTGCCTGGAGTAGGTGGCAGACTAACTATGGCTACACCTTC. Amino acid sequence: CAWSRWQTNYGYTF.

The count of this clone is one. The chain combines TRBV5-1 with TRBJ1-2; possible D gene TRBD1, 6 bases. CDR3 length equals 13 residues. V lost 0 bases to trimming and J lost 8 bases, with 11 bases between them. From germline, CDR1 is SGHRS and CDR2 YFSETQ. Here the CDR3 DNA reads TGCGCCAGCAGCTTGGACAGGGCGAACGGCTACACCTTC. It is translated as CASSLDRANGYTF.

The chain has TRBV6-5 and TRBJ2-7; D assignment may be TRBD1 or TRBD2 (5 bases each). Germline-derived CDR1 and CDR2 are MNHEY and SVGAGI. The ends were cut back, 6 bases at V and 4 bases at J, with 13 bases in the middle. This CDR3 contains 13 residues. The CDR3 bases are TGTGCCAGCAGCCCAGGGAGTCAATACGAGCAGTACTTC. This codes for CASSPGSQYEQYF.

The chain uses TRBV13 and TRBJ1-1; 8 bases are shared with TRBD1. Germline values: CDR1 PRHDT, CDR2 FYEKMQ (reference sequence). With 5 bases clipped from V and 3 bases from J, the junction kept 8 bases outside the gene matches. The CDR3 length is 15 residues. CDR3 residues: CASSKLDRAHTEAFF. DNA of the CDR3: TGTGCCAGCAGCAAACTGGACAGGGCTCACACTGAAGCTTTCTTT.

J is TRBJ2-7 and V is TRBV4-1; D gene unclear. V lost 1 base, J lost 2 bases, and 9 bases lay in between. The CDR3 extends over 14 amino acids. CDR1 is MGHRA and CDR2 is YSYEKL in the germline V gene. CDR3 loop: CASSQGAGTYEQYF. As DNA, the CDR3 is TGCGCCAGCAGCCAAGGGGCCGGAACCTACGAGCAGTACTTC.

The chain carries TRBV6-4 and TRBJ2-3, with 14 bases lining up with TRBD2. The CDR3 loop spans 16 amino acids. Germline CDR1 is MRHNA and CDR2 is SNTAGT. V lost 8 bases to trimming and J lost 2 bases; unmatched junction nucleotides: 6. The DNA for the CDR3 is TGTGCCAGCGCTCGGACTAGCGGGAGGCCCACAGATACGCAGTATTTT. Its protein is CASARTSGRPTDTQYF.